Listed below are T cell receptor beta chains from one sample, sequenced in a study of T cell responses to AZD1222 COVID-19 vaccine. Measured with immunoSEQ multiplex PCR; TCRdb has only the in-frame clones, and not every one. The table includes about 110,000 clones, approximately 89% detected once. The specimen was peripheral blood, collected on day 0 of MenACWY control vaccination. The receptors shown here come from an adult in good health. The CDR3 runs from the conserved cysteine through the conserved F or W. The D gene is left open where the match is weak. Not every row has a clone size; where given, it reads once, few, many or a size class.

cdr3_nt cdr3_aa j_call cdr3_length clone_size v_call d_call
TGTGCCACCAGTGTCCCAGGACACAGCGGCACAGATACGCAGTATTTT CATSVPGHSGTDTQYF TRBJ2-3 16 - TRBV24-1 -
TGTGCCAGCAGTGACGGACAGAAGGCGGGGGGCTACACCTTC CASSDGQKAGGYTF TRBJ1-2 14 - TRBV6-4 -
TGTGCCAGCAGCCTCCGGGACAGACAAGAGACCCAGTACTTC CASSLRDRQETQYF TRBJ2-5 14 - TRBV7-3 TRBD1
TGTGCCAGCAGTTCGGGGGTTTTAAATGAAAAACTGTTTTTT CASSSGVLNEKLFF TRBJ1-4 14 - TRBV6-2/TRBV6-3 -
TGTGCCAGCAGCTCGAGCGTAAATCAGCCCCAGCATTTT CASSSSVNQPQHF TRBJ1-5 13 - TRBV7-9 -
TGTGCCACCACCCCGGGACAGGGGGACACCGGGGAGCTGTTTTTT CATTPGQGDTGELFF TRBJ2-2 15 - TRBV24-1 TRBD1
TGTGCCAGCAGCGTAGAGGCAGGGAACTATGGCTACACCTTC CASSVEAGNYGYTF TRBJ1-2 14 - TRBV9 -
TGTGCCAGCAGTTACTCGAGTGGGGGCACTGAAGCTTTCTTT CASSYSSGGTEAFF TRBJ1-1 14 - TRBV6-2/TRBV6-3 -
TGTGCCAGTCACTACAGAATTACAGGGGGCACTGAAGCTTTCTTT CASHYRITGGTEAFF TRBJ1-1 15 few TRBV6-5 TRBD1
TGTGCCAGCAGCCAAGCGGGGGGCCGCACTGAAGCTTTCTTT CASSQAGGRTEAFF TRBJ1-1 14 - TRBV3-1/TRBV3-2 -
TGTGCCAGCAGCGGCCGGACTTCCGGCGGGTACGAGCAGTACTTC CASSGRTSGGYEQYF TRBJ2-7 15 - TRBV7-2 -
TGTGCCAGCAGTACCAATAGGGGTTACGAGCAGTACTTC CASSTNRGYEQYF TRBJ2-7 13 - TRBV6-5 -
TGTGCCAGCTCACCAAACCGGGACAGGGATAATGGCTACACCTTC CASSPNRDRDNGYTF TRBJ1-2 15 - TRBV18 TRBD1
TGCGCCAGCAGATCTGGACTAGCGGGGGAAGGAGAGACCCAGTACTTC CASRSGLAGEGETQYF TRBJ2-5 16 few TRBV5-1 TRBD2
TGTGCCAGCAGTTTATCACAGGGGAGCTCCTACAATGAGCAGTTCTTC CASSLSQGSSYNEQFF TRBJ2-1 16 once TRBV28 TRBD1
TGTGCCAGCAGCCAGAACAGGGGCCCAAGTGAAAAACTGTTTTTT CASSQNRGPSEKLFF TRBJ1-4 15 - TRBV3-1/TRBV3-2 TRBD1
TGTGCCAGTAGTATTAGGAGTTTAAGGGATTACGGTGAGCAGTTCTTC CASSIRSLRDYGEQFF TRBJ2-1 16 - TRBV19 -
TGCGCCAGCAGCCCAGGATTCTCGGGAAACACCATATATTTT CASSPGFSGNTIYF TRBJ1-3 14 - TRBV5-1 -
TGTGCCAGCAGATCGACAGCCCTAGCTAACTATGGCTACACCTTC CASRSTALANYGYTF TRBJ1-2 15 - TRBV6-5 -
TGTGCCAGCAGCGCATCCCTGGCAGGCAGAATGAACACTGAAGCTTTCTTT CASSASLAGRMNTEAFF TRBJ1-1 17 - TRBV7-6 -
TGTGCCAGCAGCGTGACAGGTTTGGGCTCTGGGGCCAACGTCCTGACTTTC CASSVTGLGSGANVLTF TRBJ2-6 17 once TRBV5-4 -
TGCGCCAGCAGCTACACGGGGGTCGGAAACACCATATATTTT CASSYTGVGNTIYF TRBJ1-3 14 once TRBV4-3 -
TGTGCCAGCAGCTCCTGGACGGCCGGAGATTCACCCCTCCACTTT CASSSWTAGDSPLHF TRBJ1-6 15 - TRBV5-4 -
TGTGCCAGTAGTACCGCGACAGGGGGACTAAGGAATCAGCCCCAGCATTTT CASSTATGGLRNQPQHF TRBJ1-5 17 - TRBV19 TRBD1
TGTGCCAGTAGTATTGGATACCCGAGCTATGGCTACACCTTC CASSIGYPSYGYTF TRBJ1-2 14 - TRBV19 -
TGTGCCTGGAGGTCCCGTAGGGGAACAACTAATGAAAAACTGTTTTTT CAWRSRRGTTNEKLFF TRBJ1-4 16 - TRBV30 -
TGTGCCAGCAGCTTAGGTACACAAGAGACCCAGTACTTC CASSLGTQETQYF TRBJ2-5 13 - TRBV7-3 -
TGTGCCAGCAGCAAAGTGGACGGGGCGAACACCGGGGAGCTGTTTTTT CASSKVDGANTGELFF TRBJ2-2 16 few TRBV21-1 -
TGTGCCAGCAGCCGGTACGGGAAGTATGGCTACACCTTC CASSRYGKYGYTF TRBJ1-2 13 - TRBV21-1 -
TGCGCCAGCAGCTTGGGGGGACAGACCTACGAGCAGTACTTC CASSLGGQTYEQYF TRBJ2-7 14 - TRBV5-1 TRBD1
TGTGCCAGCAGCTTAGGAGGTGGTGGGGACGAGCAGTACTTC CASSLGGGGDEQYF TRBJ2-7 14 - TRBV11-3 -
TGTGCCAGCAGCTTGGGGACAGTCTACAATGAGCAGTTCTTC CASSLGTVYNEQFF TRBJ2-1 14 once TRBV5-6 -
TGTGCCAGCAGTCCCTCCTCTAGGTTCGAGCAGTACTTC CASSPSSRFEQYF TRBJ2-7 13 - TRBV6-5 -
TGTGCCAGCAGTCCATGGGACAGGGGGCGGAATCAGCCCCAGCATTTT CASSPWDRGRNQPQHF TRBJ1-5 16 - TRBV28 TRBD1
TGCGCCAGCAGCCAAGATTCAGGCAGCTCCTACGAGCAGTACTTC CASSQDSGSSYEQYF TRBJ2-7 15 - TRBV4-1 -
TGTGCCATCAGACCGTCGACAGGGAAAGACACTGAAGCTTTCTTT CAIRPSTGKDTEAFF TRBJ1-1 15 - TRBV10-3 TRBD1
TGTGCCAGCAGCCAAGACACCCAGCGGGGGCCTAAGTTCTTC CASSQDTQRGPKFF TRBJ2-1 14 - TRBV3-1/TRBV3-2 TRBD2
TGTGCCAGCAGCCGGACACGCAATCAGCCCCAGCATTTT CASSRTRNQPQHF TRBJ1-5 13 - TRBV11-2 -
TGCGCCAGCAGCCAACTCCCAGGTGGGGGCCGTTACAATGAGCAGTTCTTC CASSQLPGGGRYNEQFF TRBJ2-1 17 - TRBV4-3 -
TGTGCCAGCAGCACAGGGGTGTCGCAGTTCTTC CASSTGVSQFF TRBJ2-1 11 - TRBV11-2 TRBD1
TGTGCCAGCAGGGGGACAGATTCGAACACTGAAGCTTTCTTT CASRGTDSNTEAFF TRBJ1-1 14 - TRBV6-5 TRBD1
TGTGCCAGCAGTCGCCGGGAGGGCACTGAAGCTTTCTTT CASSRREGTEAFF TRBJ1-1 13 - TRBV12-3/TRBV12-4 -
TGTGCCAGCAGCTTGGCCGGGGTTAGCACAGATACGCAGTATTTT CASSLAGVSTDTQYF TRBJ2-3 15 once TRBV5-8 -
TGCGCCAGCAGTGAGTCGGGACAGGGGGTATCCTACGAGCAGTACTTC CASSESGQGVSYEQYF TRBJ2-7 16 - TRBV10-1 TRBD1
TGTGCCAGCAGCCAATCGACGGGCCATCAGCCCCAGCATTTT CASSQSTGHQPQHF TRBJ1-5 14 once TRBV16 -
TGTGCCAGCAGCCGGACAGGGACGAACACTGAAGCTTTCTTT CASSRTGTNTEAFF TRBJ1-1 14 - TRBV7-9 TRBD1
TGTGCCAGCAGCCCGGGACTAGCGGCCTCCACGTCCTACAATGAGCAGTTCTTC CASSPGLAASTSYNEQFF TRBJ2-1 18 - TRBV9 TRBD2
TGTGCCAGCTCACCAGGCAGATACGAGCAGTACTTC CASSPGRYEQYF TRBJ2-7 12 - TRBV18 -
TGCGCCAGCAGCCAAGGTAGCGGGACGACGGAAAAACTGTTTTTT CASSQGSGTTEKLFF TRBJ1-4 15 - TRBV4-3 -
TGTGCCAGCGGCGACAGGGTAACTAATGAAAAACTGTTTTTT CASGDRVTNEKLFF TRBJ1-4 14 - TRBV6-5 TRBD1
TGTGCCAGCAACCAGGACGGCTTCGCCAACTATGGCTACACCTTC CASNQDGFANYGYTF TRBJ1-2 15 - TRBV7-9 -